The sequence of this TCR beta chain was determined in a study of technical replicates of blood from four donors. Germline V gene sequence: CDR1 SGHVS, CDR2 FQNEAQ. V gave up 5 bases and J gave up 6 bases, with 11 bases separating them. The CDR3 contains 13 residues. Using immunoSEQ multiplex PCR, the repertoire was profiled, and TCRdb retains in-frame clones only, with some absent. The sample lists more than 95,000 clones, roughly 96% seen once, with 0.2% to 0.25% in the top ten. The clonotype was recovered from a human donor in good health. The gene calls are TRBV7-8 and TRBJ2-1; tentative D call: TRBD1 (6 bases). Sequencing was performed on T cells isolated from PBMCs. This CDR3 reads CASSRTEGNEQFF. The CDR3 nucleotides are TGTGCCAGCAGCCGGACAGAGGGCAATGAGCAGTTCTTC.